This T cell receptor (beta chain) was captured in a study of technical replicates of blood from several donors. The CDR3 loop spans 11 amino acids. Germline V CDR1 and CDR2: GTSNPN, SVGIG (reference sequence). V was cut by 1 base and J by 11 bases, with 12 bases left in between. The protocol was immunoSEQ multiplex PCR, while the TCRdb copy is restricted to in-frame clones and leaves out a portion. The sample has 85,000 to 95,000 clones, about 96% seen once. The V call is TRBV30, the J call TRBJ2-7; possible D gene TRBD1, 5 bases. The TCR comes from a human donor in good health. Material for sequencing was T cells isolated from PBMCs. The CDR3 sequence: CAWSATGLKYF. DNA of the CDR3: TGTGCCTGGAGTGCCACAGGTTTAAAGTACTTC.